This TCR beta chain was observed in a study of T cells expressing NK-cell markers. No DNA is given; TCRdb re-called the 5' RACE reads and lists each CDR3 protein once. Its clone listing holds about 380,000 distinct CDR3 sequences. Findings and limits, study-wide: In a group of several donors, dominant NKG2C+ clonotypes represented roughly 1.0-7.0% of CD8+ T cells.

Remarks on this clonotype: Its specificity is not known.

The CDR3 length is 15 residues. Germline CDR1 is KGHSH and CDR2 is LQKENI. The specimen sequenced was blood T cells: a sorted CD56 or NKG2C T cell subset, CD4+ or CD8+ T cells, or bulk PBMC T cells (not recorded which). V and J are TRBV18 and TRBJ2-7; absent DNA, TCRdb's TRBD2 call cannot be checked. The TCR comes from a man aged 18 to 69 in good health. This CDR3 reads CASSPIPGLRGEQYF.